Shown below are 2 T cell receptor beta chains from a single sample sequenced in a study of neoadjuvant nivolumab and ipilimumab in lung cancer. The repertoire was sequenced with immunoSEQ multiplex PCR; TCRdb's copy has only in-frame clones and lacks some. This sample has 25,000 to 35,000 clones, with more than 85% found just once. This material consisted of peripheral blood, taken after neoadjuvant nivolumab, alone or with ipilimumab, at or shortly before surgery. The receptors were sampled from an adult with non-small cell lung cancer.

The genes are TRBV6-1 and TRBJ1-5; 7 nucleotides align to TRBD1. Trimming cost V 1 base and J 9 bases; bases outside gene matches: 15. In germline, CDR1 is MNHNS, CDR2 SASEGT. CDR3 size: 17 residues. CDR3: CASSEGGGQGVGRPQHF. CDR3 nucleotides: TGTGCCAGCAGTGAAGGAGGAGGGCAGGGGGTGGGTAGGCCCCAGCATTTT.

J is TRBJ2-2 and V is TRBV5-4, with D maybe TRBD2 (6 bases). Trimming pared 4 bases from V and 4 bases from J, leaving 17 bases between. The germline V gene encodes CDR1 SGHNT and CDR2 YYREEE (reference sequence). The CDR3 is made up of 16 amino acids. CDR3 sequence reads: CASSQPEGPGTGELFF. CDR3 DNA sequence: TGTGCCAGCAGCCAGCCGGAGGGTCCGGGCACCGGGGAGCTGTTTTTT.